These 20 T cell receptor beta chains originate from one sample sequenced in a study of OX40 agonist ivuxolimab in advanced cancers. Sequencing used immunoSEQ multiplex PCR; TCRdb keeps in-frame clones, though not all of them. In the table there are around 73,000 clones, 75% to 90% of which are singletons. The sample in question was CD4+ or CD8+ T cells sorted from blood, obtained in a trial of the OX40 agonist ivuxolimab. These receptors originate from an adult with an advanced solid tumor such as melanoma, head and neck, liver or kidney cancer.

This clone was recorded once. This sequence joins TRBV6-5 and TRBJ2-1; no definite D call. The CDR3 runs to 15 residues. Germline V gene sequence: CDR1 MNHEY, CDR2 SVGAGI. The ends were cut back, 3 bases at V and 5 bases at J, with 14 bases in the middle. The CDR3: CASSYLPDGNNEQFF. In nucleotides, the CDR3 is TGTGCCAGCAGTTATCTGCCGGATGGAAACAATGAGCAGTTCTTC.

The chain's CDR3 is CASSLGRNYEQYF. The CDR3 DNA is TGTGCCAGCAGCTTAGGCAGGAACTACGAGCAGTACTTC. The J gene is TRBJ2-7, the V gene TRBV13; D remains ambiguous. The CDR3 consists of 13 residues. V was shortened by 0 bases and J by 3 bases, with 6 bases between the two germline ends. Germline values: CDR1 PRHDT, CDR2 FYEKMQ (reference sequence).

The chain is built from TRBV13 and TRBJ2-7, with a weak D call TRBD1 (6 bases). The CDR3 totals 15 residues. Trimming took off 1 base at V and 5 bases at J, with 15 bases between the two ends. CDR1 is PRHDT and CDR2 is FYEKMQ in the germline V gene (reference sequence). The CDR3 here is CASSLAGQGFNEQYF. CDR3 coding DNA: TGTGCCAGCAGCTTAGCGGGCCAGGGGTTCAACGAGCAGTACTTC. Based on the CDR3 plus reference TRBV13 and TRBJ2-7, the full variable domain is AAGVIQSPRHLIKEKRETATLKCYPIPRHDTVYWYQQGPGQDPQFLISFYEKMQSDKGSIPDRFSAQQFSDYHSELNMSSLELGDSALYFCASSLAGQGFNEQYFGPGTRLTVT.

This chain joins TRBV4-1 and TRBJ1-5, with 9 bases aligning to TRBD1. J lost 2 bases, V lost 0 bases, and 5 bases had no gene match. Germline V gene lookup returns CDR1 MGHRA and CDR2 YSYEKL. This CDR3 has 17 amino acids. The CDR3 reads CASSQDGTGFGNQPQHF. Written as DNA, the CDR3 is TGCGCCAGCAGCCAAGACGGGACAGGGTTCGGCAATCAGCCCCAGCATTTT.

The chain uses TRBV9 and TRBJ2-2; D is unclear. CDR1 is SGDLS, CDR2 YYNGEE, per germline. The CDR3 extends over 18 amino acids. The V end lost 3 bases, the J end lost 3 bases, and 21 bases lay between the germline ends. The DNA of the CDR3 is TGTGCCAGCAGCGATACCGTTGTAGTCCCAACGGACACCGGGGAGCTGTTTTTT. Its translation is CASSDTVVVPTDTGELFF.

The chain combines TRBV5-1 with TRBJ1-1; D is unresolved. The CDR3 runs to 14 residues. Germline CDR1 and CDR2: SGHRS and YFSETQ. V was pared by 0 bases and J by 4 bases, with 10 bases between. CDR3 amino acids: CASSLDGWGTEAFF. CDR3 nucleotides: TGCGCCAGCAGCTTGGACGGTTGGGGCACTGAAGCTTTCTTT.

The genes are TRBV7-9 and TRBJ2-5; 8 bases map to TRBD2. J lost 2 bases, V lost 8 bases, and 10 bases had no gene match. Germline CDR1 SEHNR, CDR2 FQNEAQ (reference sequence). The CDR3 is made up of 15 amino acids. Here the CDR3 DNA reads TGTGCCAGCGGCCGGGGTAGCGGGGTACAAGAGACCCAGTACTTC. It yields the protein CASGRGSGVQETQYF. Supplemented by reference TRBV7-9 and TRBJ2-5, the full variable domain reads DTGVSQNPRHKITKRGQNVTFRCDPISEHNRLYWYRQTLGQGPEFLTYFQNEAQLEKSRLLSDRFSAERPKGSFSTLEIQRTEQGDSAMYLCASGRGSGVQETQYFGPGTRLLVL.

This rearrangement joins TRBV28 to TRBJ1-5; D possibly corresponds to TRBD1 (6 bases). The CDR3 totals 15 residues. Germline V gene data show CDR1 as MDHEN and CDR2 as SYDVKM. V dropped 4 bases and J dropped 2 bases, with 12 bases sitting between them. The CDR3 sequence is CASSSDGQRNQPQHF. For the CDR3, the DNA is TGTGCCAGCAGTTCGGATGGACAGCGCAATCAGCCCCAGCATTTT.

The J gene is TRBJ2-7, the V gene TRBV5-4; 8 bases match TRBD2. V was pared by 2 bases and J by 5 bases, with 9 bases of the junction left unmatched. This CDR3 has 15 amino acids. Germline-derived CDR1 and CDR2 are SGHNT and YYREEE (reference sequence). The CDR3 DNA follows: TGTGCCAGCAGCTTTAGCGGGGCCCTCACTGACGAGCAGTACTTC. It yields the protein CASSFSGALTDEQYF.

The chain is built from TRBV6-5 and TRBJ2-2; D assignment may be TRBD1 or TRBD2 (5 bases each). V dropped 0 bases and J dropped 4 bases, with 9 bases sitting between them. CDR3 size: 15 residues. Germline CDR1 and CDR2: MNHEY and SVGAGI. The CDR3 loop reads CASSYSRGGTGELFF. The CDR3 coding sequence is TGTGCCAGCAGTTACTCGAGGGGCGGCACCGGGGAGCTGTTTTTT.

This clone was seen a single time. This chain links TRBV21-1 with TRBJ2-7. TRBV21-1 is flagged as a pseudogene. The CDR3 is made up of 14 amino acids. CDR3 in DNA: TGTGCCAGAAGCAACTTGGAAGGGCAATACGAGCAGTACTTC. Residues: CARSNLEGQYEQYF.

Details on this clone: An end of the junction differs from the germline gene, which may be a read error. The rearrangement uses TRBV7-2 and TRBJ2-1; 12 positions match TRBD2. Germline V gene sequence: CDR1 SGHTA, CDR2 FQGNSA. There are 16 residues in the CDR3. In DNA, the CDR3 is TGTGCCAGCAGCCTAGCGGGAGGGCCCTCCTACAATGAGCAGTTCTTC. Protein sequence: CASSLAGGPSYNEQFF.

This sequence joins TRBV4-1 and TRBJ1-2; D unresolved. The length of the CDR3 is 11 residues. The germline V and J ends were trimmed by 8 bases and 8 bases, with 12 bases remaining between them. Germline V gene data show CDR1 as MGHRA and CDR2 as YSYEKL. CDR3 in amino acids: CASGPSSGYTF. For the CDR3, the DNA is TGCGCCAGCGGACCATCTAGCGGCTACACCTTC.

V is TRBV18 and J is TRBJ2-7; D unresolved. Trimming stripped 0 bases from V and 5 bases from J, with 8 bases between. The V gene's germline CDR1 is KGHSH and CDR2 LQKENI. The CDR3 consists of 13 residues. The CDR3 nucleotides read TGTGCCAGCTCACCACCTGCCCCGGACGAGCAGTACTTC. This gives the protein CASSPPAPDEQYF.

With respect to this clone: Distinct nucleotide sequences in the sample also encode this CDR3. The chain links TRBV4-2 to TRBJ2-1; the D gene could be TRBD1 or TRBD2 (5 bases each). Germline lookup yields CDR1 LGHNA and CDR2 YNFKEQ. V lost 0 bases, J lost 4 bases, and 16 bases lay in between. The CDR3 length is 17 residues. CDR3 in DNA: TGTGCCAGCAGCCAAGAGGGGGAATCCGGGGTTTACAATGAGCAGTTCTTC. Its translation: CASSQEGESGVYNEQFF.

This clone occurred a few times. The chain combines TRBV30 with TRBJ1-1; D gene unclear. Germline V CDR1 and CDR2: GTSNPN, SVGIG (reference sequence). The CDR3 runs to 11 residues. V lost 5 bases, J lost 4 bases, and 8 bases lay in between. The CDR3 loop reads CAWGGATEAFF. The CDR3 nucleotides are TGTGCCTGGGGAGGCGCCACTGAAGCTTTCTTT.

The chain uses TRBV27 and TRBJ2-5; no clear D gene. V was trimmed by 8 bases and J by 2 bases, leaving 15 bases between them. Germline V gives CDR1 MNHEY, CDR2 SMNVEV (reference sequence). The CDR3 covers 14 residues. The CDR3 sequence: CASRPSGRQETQYF. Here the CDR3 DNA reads TGTGCCAGCCGCCCAAGTGGAAGACAAGAGACCCAGTACTTC.

CDR3 sequence reads: CASSYDTTPNEQFF. The CDR3 bases are TGTGCCAGCAGTTACGACACTACCCCCAATGAGCAGTTCTTC. This chain links TRBV6-5 with TRBJ2-1; D gene uncertain. Trimming stripped 2 bases from V and 6 bases from J, with 11 bases between. The germline CDR1 and CDR2 sequences are MNHEY and SVGAGI. This CDR3 is built from 14 residues.

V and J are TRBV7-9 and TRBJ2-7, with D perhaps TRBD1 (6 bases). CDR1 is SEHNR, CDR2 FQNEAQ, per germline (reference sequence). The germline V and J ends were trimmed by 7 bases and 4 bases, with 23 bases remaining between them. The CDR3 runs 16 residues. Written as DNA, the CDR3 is TGTGCCAGCACCACTCCCAGTAGAGGCAGGGGTTACGAGCAGTACTTC. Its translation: CASTTPSRGRGYEQYF.

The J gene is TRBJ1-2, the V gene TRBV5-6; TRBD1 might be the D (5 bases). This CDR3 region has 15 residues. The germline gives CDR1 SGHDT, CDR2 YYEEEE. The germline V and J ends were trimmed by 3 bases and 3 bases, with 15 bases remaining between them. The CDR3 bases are TGTGCCAGCAGCTGGGGAGGGGAAGGTGACTATGGCTACACCTTC. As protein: CASSWGGEGDYGYTF.